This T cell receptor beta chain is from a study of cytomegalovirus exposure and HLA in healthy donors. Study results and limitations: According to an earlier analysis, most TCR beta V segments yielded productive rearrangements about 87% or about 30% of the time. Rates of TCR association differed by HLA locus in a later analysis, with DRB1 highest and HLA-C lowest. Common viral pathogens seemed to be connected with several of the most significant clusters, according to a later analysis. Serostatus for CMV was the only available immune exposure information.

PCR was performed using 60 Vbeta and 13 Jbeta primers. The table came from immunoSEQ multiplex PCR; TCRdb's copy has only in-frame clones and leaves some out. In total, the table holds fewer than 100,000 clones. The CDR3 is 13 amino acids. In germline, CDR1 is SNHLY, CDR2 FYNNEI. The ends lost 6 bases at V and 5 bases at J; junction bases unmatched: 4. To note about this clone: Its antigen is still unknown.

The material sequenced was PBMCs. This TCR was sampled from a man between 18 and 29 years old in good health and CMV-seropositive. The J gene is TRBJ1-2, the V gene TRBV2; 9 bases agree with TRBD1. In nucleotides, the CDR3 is TGTGCCAGCAGACCCGGGACAGGGTATGGCTACACCTTC. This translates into CASRPGTGYGYTF.